The rows below give T cell receptor beta chains drawn from one sample of a study of siplizumab effects on memory and regulatory T cells. The protocol was immunoSEQ multiplex PCR, while the TCRdb copy is restricted to in-frame clones and leaves out a portion. The repertoire holds roughly 100,000 clones, 93% seen once, with 0.32% in the top ten. Sequenced: CD4+ T cells sorted from blood. Receptors were obtained from a human donor in good health. The CDR3 runs from the conserved cysteine through the conserved F or W. Fields, in order: V gene, clone size, D gene, J gene, CDR3 protein, CDR3 DNA. The D gene is left open where the match is weak. Rows give clone size only sometimes, using once, few, many, or a class for an expanded clone.

TRBV4-2	-	-	TRBJ2-2	CASSQEQVATGELFF	TGTGCCAGCAGCCAAGAACAGGTGGCCACCGGGGAGCTGTTTTTT
TRBV29-1	-	-	TRBJ1-1	CSARPLDAEAFF	TGCAGCGCTCGACCCTTGGACGCTGAAGCTTTCTTT
TRBV6-5	-	TRBD1	TRBJ1-3	CASSRGGQGRNTIYF	TGTGCCAGCAGTAGGGGAGGACAGGGACGAAACACCATATATTTT
TRBV10-1	-	-	TRBJ2-2	CASSNYQNTGELFF	TGCGCCAGCAGTAACTACCAGAACACCGGGGAGCTGTTTTTT
TRBV5-4	-	-	TRBJ1-2	CASSSPPGYGYTF	TGTGCCAGCAGCTCCCCTCCCGGATATGGCTACACCTTC
TRBV7-8	-	-	TRBJ1-1	CASSRGPDGGTEAFF	TGTGCCAGCAGCCGGGGCCCCGACGGAGGCACTGAAGCTTTCTTT
TRBV12-5	-	TRBD1	TRBJ1-2	CASAPGGSNYGYTF	TGTGCTAGTGCTCCAGGGGGATCCAACTATGGCTACACCTTC
TRBV29-1	-	-	TRBJ1-2	CSVEGRHGYGYTF	TGCAGCGTTGAAGGCCGTCACGGCTATGGCTACACCTTC
TRBV6-5	-	-	TRBJ2-7	CASIGSVPYEQYF	TGTGCCAGCATAGGGTCAGTTCCCTACGAGCAGTACTTC
TRBV18	-	TRBD2	TRBJ2-3	CASSPGTRSDTQYF	TGTGCCAGCTCACCCGGGACTAGGTCAGATACGCAGTATTTT
TRBV11-3	-	TRBD2	TRBJ2-4	CASSFYAGGRGAKNIQYF	TGTGCCAGCAGCTTTTACGCGGGAGGGAGAGGGGCCAAAAACATTCAGTACTTC
TRBV6-5	-	TRBD1	TRBJ2-7	CASSYDRGAYEQYF	TGTGCCAGCAGTTACGACAGGGGGGCCTACGAGCAGTACTTC
TRBV6-5	-	-	TRBJ1-1	CASSPSHTEAFF	TGTGCCAGCAGTCCGTCCCACACTGAAGCTTTCTTT
TRBV11-2	-	-	TRBJ2-7	CASNPDRGSYEQYF	TGTGCCAGCAACCCGGACAGAGGCTCCTACGAGCAGTACTTC
TRBV19	-	TRBD1	TRBJ1-6	CASSPRGQSWSPLHF	TGTGCCAGTAGTCCCAGGGGACAGTCTTGGTCACCCCTCCACTTT
TRBV30	-	-	TRBJ1-1	CAWKYENTEAFF	TGTGCCTGGAAGTACGAGAACACTGAAGCTTTCTTT
TRBV5-4	-	-	TRBJ1-2	CASSPSPDSLGGGDYGYTF	TGTGCCAGCAGCCCGAGCCCTGACAGTCTTGGCGGGGGCGACTATGGCTACACCTTC
TRBV7-8	-	-	TRBJ1-5	CASSAVPIRGAGDQPQHF	TGTGCCAGCAGCGCGGTCCCAATCCGGGGCGCGGGGGATCAGCCCCAGCATTTT
TRBV2	-	-	TRBJ1-6	CASSDDSPLHF	TGTGCCAGCAGTGACGATTCACCCCTCCACTTT
TRBV7-3	-	-	TRBJ2-1	CASSLGRVGLLNSYNEQFF	TGTGCCAGCAGCTTAGGTCGAGTTGGGCTGTTGAACTCCTACAATGAGCAGTTCTTC
TRBV6-5	-	-	TRBJ1-1	CASRDKFTEAFF	TGTGCCAGCCGGGACAAATTCACTGAAGCTTTCTTT
TRBV19	-	TRBD2	TRBJ2-7	CASSTLAGGEQYF	TGTGCCAGTAGTACCCTAGCGGGAGGCGAGCAGTACTTC
TRBV7-9	-	-	TRBJ1-4	CASSHTGFSEKLFF	TGTGCCAGCAGCCATACAGGGTTCAGTGAAAAACTGTTTTTT
TRBV7-2	-	-	TRBJ2-7	CASSSYMGGEAEQYF	TGTGCCAGCAGCTCCTATATGGGGGGCGAGGCCGAGCAGTACTTC
TRBV6-1	-	-	TRBJ1-6	CASSVGQPGPSTNSPLHF	TGTGCCAGCAGTGTTGGACAACCCGGGCCCTCAACCAATTCACCCCTCCACTTT
TRBV19	-	-	TRBJ2-7	CASSLGLPRDEQYF	TGTGCCAGTAGTTTGGGACTTCCTAGGGACGAGCAGTACTTC
TRBV19	-	-	TRBJ2-3	CASSNSELEAQYF	TGTGCCAGTAGCAACAGCGAATTGGAGGCGCAGTATTTT
TRBV5-1	-	-	TRBJ1-1	CASSLGPGRDTEAFF	TGCGCCAGCAGCTTGGGACCGGGACGCGACACTGAAGCTTTCTTT
TRBV5-6	-	TRBD2	TRBJ2-5	CASSLGGGNPITQYF	TGTGCCAGCAGCTTGGGCGGGGGGAATCCCATCACCCAGTACTTC
TRBV30	-	TRBD2	TRBJ2-7	CAWGLAGGFYEQYF	TGTGCCTGGGGTCTAGCGGGAGGGTTCTACGAGCAGTACTTC
TRBV2	-	-	TRBJ2-1	CATTGMNEQFF	TGTGCCACCACAGGGATGAATGAGCAGTTCTTC
TRBV9	few	-	TRBJ1-3	CASSVTDSGNTIYF	TGTGCCAGCAGCGTCACGGACTCTGGAAACACCATATATTTT
TRBV6-5	-	TRBD1	TRBJ2-5	CASSYLFTGGQETQYF	TGTGCCAGCAGTTACCTCTTTACAGGGGGGCAAGAGACCCAGTACTTC
TRBV7-3	-	TRBD2	TRBJ2-7	CASSVQGGSSEQYF	TGTGCCAGCAGCGTCCAGGGAGGGTCTAGCGAGCAGTACTTC
TRBV30	-	-	TRBJ2-7	CAWSVRLAYEQYF	TGTGCCTGGAGTGTACGGTTGGCCTACGAGCAGTACTTC
TRBV30	-	-	TRBJ1-3	CAWSGGFAGNTIYF	TGTGCCTGGAGTGGGGGGTTTGCTGGAAACACCATATATTTT
TRBV29-1	once	TRBD2	TRBJ2-3	CSVEGLAGSVDTQYF	TGCAGCGTTGAAGGCCTAGCGGGATCGGTAGATACGCAGTATTTT
TRBV5-1	-	TRBD1	TRBJ2-1	CASSLEGATYNEQFF	TGCGCCAGCAGCTTGGAGGGGGCTACCTACAATGAGCAGTTCTTC
TRBV5-1	-	-	TRBJ1-1	CASSWGQFSEAFF	TGCGCCAGCAGCTGGGGACAATTTTCTGAAGCTTTCTTT
TRBV7-2	-	TRBD1	TRBJ2-4	CASSLEGQGFLAKNIQYF	TGTGCCAGCAGCTTAGAGGGACAGGGTTTTCTGGCCAAAAACATTCAGTACTTC
TRBV19	-	TRBD2	TRBJ2-5	CASSSSGGAQETQYF	TGTGCCAGTAGTTCCAGCGGGGGGGCCCAAGAGACCCAGTACTTC
TRBV20-1	-	-	TRBJ2-5	CSARRQETQYF	TGCAGTGCTAGGCGCCAAGAGACCCAGTACTTC
TRBV7-3	-	-	TRBJ2-5	CASSPLPGIGGTQYF	TGTGCCAGCAGCCCACTGCCTGGCATTGGGGGGACCCAGTACTTC
TRBV5-1	once	-	TRBJ2-7	CASSLVVDRPYEQYF	TGCGCCAGCAGCTTGGTTGTTGACAGGCCCTACGAGCAGTACTTC
TRBV11-2	-	-	TRBJ2-2	CASQASNTGELFF	TGTGCCAGCCAGGCTTCGAACACCGGGGAGCTGTTTTTT
TRBV5-6	few	TRBD1	TRBJ1-1	CASSWGQKYSEAFF	TGTGCCAGCAGCTGGGGACAGAAGTATTCTGAAGCTTTCTTT
TRBV6-6	-	TRBD1	TRBJ1-5	CASSYSPDRVRQPQHF	TGTGCCAGCAGTTACTCCCCCGACAGGGTACGTCAGCCCCAGCATTTT
TRBV2	-	TRBD1	TRBJ1-5	CASKTGGNQPQHF	TGTGCCAGCAAGACAGGGGGCAATCAGCCCCAGCATTTT
TRBV5-1	once	-	TRBJ2-3	CASSLIPLGTDTQYF	TGCGCCAGCAGCTTAATCCCCCTGGGGACGGATACGCAGTATTTT
TRBV29-1	-	TRBD1	TRBJ1-1	CSVEFDRGRGTEAFF	TGCAGCGTTGAGTTTGACAGGGGTCGGGGAACTGAAGCTTTCTTT
TRBV19	-	-	TRBJ1-3	CASSADRLYGNTIYF	TGTGCCAGTAGTGCGGACAGACTGTACGGAAACACCATATATTTT
TRBV6-5	-	-	TRBJ1-5	CASSYLGGTNQPQHF	TGTGCCAGCAGTTACCTTGGAGGGACCAATCAGCCCCAGCATTTT
TRBV5-1	-	-	TRBJ1-1	CASSLSAGDTEAFF	TGCGCCAGCAGCTTGTCGGCCGGAGACACTGAAGCTTTCTTT
TRBV5-5	-	TRBD2	TRBJ2-2	CASSLGVSGTNTGELFF	TGTGCCAGCAGCTTGGGGGTAAGCGGGACCAACACCGGGGAGCTGTTTTTT
TRBV10-3	once	TRBD2	TRBJ2-7	CAISEQLLAGDPYEQYF	TGTGCCATCAGTGAGCAGCTTCTAGCGGGGGACCCCTACGAGCAGTACTTC
TRBV27	-	-	TRBJ2-7	CASSGRGAPAEQYF	TGTGCCAGCAGTGGCCGGGGGGCCCCGGCCGAGCAGTACTTC
TRBV11-2	-	TRBD1	TRBJ1-6	CASSFGDREQHHF	TGTGCCAGCAGCTTTGGGGACAGGGAACAACACCACTTT
TRBV30	-	-	TRBJ2-5	CAWRIRETQYF	TGTGCCTGGAGGATCCGAGAGACCCAGTACTTC
TRBV4-3	-	TRBD2	TRBJ2-3	CASSQGPSGSLDTQYF	TGCGCCAGCAGCCAAGGGCCTAGCGGGAGCCTGGATACGCAGTATTTT
TRBV19	-	-	TRBJ2-7	CASSIGAGITYEQYF	TGTGCCAGTAGTATTGGTGCAGGGATCACCTACGAGCAGTACTTC